The 8 T cell receptor beta chains below were found in one sample sequenced in a study of T cell responses to AZD1222 COVID-19 vaccine (dated by TCRdb to the early 2020s). The sample's time point label is to be understood as: about 28 days (+/-7) after the second vaccine dose. Library prep was done by the immunoSEQ multiplex PCR assay. TCRdb obtained this table from immuneACCESS and retained in-frame rearrangements with V and J assigned. These tables miss some clones; where compared with another copy, unresolved V genes account for less than half of the shortfall, and the remainder is unexplained. For this sample the table gives tens of thousands of clones, of which about 90% were detected only once. The ten largest clonotypes hold roughly 3% of the sample. Sequences were derived from peripheral blood, sampled 28 days after the second AZD1222 dose. Receptors were obtained from an adult who received the AZD1222 COVID-19 vaccine.

The rearrangement links TRBV28 to TRBJ1-6; D remains ambiguous. V was clipped by 7 bases and J by 8 bases, with 12 bases between them. CDR3 size: 13 residues. From germline, CDR1 is MDHEN and CDR2 SYDVKM. The CDR3 reads CASNLHGHSPLHF. CDR3 DNA sequence: TGTGCCAGCAACCTCCATGGTCATTCACCCCTCCACTTT.

This chain connects TRBV5-1 to TRBJ2-6; D remains ambiguous. CDR3 size: 14 residues. CDR1 SGHRS and CDR2 YFSETQ come from the germline V gene. V dropped 5 bases and J dropped 1 base, with 7 bases sitting between them. The CDR3 region is CASSPPSGANVLTF. CDR3 bases: TGCGCCAGCAGTCCGCCTTCTGGGGCCAACGTCCTGACTTTC.

The V and J genes are TRBV18 and TRBJ1-5; TRBD1 matches at 11 bases. Germline values: CDR1 KGHSH, CDR2 LQKENI. This CDR3 contains 14 residues. V lost 3 bases and J lost 6; bases outside the gene matches: 1. In DNA, the CDR3 is TGTGCCAGCTCACCGGACAGGGGGCGTCAGCCCCAGCATTTT. Translating it yields CASSPDRGRQPQHF.

The V call is TRBV7-6, the J call TRBJ1-3; TRBD1 agrees at 11 bases. CDR3 length: 15 residues. The germline V gene has CDR1 SGHVS and CDR2 FNYEAQ. V shed 4 bases, J shed 8 bases, and the junction held 7 bases outside the gene matches. As DNA, the CDR3 is TGTGCCAGCAGCTCGGGACAGGGGGTAATTGACACCATATATTTT. It encodes CASSSGQGVIDTIYF.

The J gene is TRBJ2-6, the V gene TRBV14, with TRBD1 as a possible D gene (5 bases). CDR1 is SGHDN and CDR2 is FVKESK in the germline V gene. The CDR3 extends over 15 amino acids. The ends were cut back, 4 bases at V and 4 bases at J, with 11 bases in the middle. The CDR3 spells CASSPPGWGANVLTF. The CDR3 nucleotides are TGTGCCAGCAGCCCCCCAGGGTGGGGGGCCAACGTCCTGACTTTC.

This rearrangement joins TRBV30 to TRBJ1-2; D gene unclear. Trimming removed 0 bases from V and 2 bases from J, with 13 bases in between. The CDR3 contains 15 residues. Germline assignment: CDR1 GTSNPN and CDR2 SVGIG (reference sequence). The CDR3 coding sequence is TGTGCCTGGAGTGTTGGTTCCAACCCCAACTATGGCTACACCTTC. Translation: CAWSVGSNPNYGYTF.

V and J are TRBV6-5 and TRBJ1-1, with 7 bases aligning to TRBD1. The CDR3 length is 14 residues. V lost 7 bases to trimming and J lost 8 bases; unmatched junction nucleotides: 13. The V gene's germline CDR1 is MNHEY and CDR2 SVGAGI. This CDR3 reads CASNGRRGTDEAFF. Here the CDR3 DNA reads TGTGCCAGCAATGGACGGCGGGGGACAGACGAAGCTTTCTTT.

This sequence joins TRBV19 and TRBJ2-5; 8 bases are a match to TRBD2. This CDR3 has 16 amino acids. With 6 bases clipped from V and 0 bases from J, the junction kept 9 bases outside the gene matches. From germline, CDR1 is LNHDA and CDR2 SQIVND (reference sequence). The CDR3 loop is CASSLGLARNQETQYF. For the CDR3, the DNA is TGTGCCAGTAGCCTCGGACTAGCCAGAAACCAAGAGACCCAGTACTTC.